Listed below are T cell receptor beta chains from one sample, sequenced in a study of OX40 agonist ivuxolimab in advanced cancers. The data were produced by immunoSEQ multiplex PCR, yet TCRdb's version contains in-frame clones alone and is incomplete. There are some 130,000 clones in the sample; less than 95% occur only once, and approximately 1.1% lies in the top ten. Material: CD4+ or CD8+ T cells sorted from blood, obtained in a trial of the OX40 agonist ivuxolimab. These receptor sequences come from an adult with an advanced solid tumor such as melanoma, head and neck, liver or kidney cancer. Both conserved end residues are trimmed from each CDR3.

v_gene,j_gene,len,CDR3aa
TRBV5-1,TRBJ2-3,11,ASSVIVTDTQY
TRBV6-1,TRBJ2-1,13,ASDGRQSSYNEQF
TRBV19,TRBJ2-1,12,ASSMGRSYNEQF
TRBV12-5,TRBJ1-1,11,ASGTGGWAEAF
TRBV19,TRBJ1-2,12,ASSTGQGSYGYT
TRBV6-1,TRBJ1-5,12,ASIRIGVGEPQH
TRBV7-9,TRBJ2-3,13,ASSFGHEGSDTQY
TRBV12-5,TRBJ1-1,11,ASGPIAGTEAF
TRBV28,TRBJ1-2,11,ASRGGTNYGYT
TRBV27,TRBJ1-1,11,ASSHRPNTEAF
TRBV2,TRBJ2-7,10,ASSAGVREQY
TRBV7-2,TRBJ2-7,13,ASSLSGTGGYEQY
TRBV15,TRBJ2-5,12,ATKRLAGEETQY
TRBV19,TRBJ1-3,12,ASSSTGLLYTIY
TRBV6-5,TRBJ2-7,14,ASSYSRWDRSYEQY
TRBV7-6,TRBJ1-1,11,ASSLSSLEVAF
TRBV9,TRBJ2-7,12,ASSVDGGIYEQY
TRBV7-9,TRBJ1-4,12,ASSPSRRGEKLF
TRBV6-1,TRBJ2-1,13,ASLRILATYNEQF
TRBV4-1,TRBJ2-5,17,ASSQDSGGPMTTRETQY
TRBV27,TRBJ2-3,13,ASSLWGAGTDTQY
TRBV30,TRBJ1-1,10,AWSGETAEAF
TRBV10-1,TRBJ1-3,14,ASSENSGASGNTIY